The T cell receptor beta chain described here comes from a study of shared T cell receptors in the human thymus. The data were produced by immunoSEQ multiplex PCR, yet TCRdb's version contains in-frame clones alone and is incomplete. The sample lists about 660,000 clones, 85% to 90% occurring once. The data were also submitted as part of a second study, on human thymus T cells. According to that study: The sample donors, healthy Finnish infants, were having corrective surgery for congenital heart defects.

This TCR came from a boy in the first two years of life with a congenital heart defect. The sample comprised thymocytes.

CDR3 sequence (DNA): TGTGCCAGCAGCCCTGGGAGTTATCTGGATACGCAGTATTTT. Protein product: CASSPGSYLDTQYF. The chain carries TRBV27 and TRBJ2-3, with D possibly matching TRBD2 (5 bases). CDR3 length equals 14 residues. Germline V lookup: CDR1 MNHEY, CDR2 SMNVEV (reference sequence). The V and J ends lost 6 bases and 6 bases respectively, with 16 bases between them.